This T cell receptor beta chain is drawn from a study of response to subunit inactivated influenza vaccine listed by TCRdb under 2018. For the study in its entirety: Deep quantitative T cell receptor repertoire profiling was used in the study to track responses to a trivalent subunit inactivated influenza vaccine. On the study overall, not on this receptor specifically: The authors suggested that each seasonal influenza vaccination may recruit only a limited number of new T cells.

Trimming takes 0 bases from V and 3 bases from J, and the germline ends sit 7 bases apart. For CDR1 and CDR2, the germline V gene lists SGHRS and YFSETQ. From its cysteine to its phenylalanine, the CDR3 spans 13 amino acids. Only CDR3 DNA remains: 39 bases, in frame from the first base. This clonotype was counted many times. The specificity of this receptor is unknown. Base qualities were left out, and no much larger clone turns up one base away. The library was built by means of RT-PCR. Sequencing used an Illumina HiSeq 2500. TCRdb reprocessing: public reads trimmed at Q25 with fastp, clones called with MiXCR, in-frame beta chains kept. One record per CDR3 amino acid sequence lists the most common genes and DNA. For this sample there are about 520,000 distinct CDR3 sequences; 6.5% to 8% appear just once. The leading ten clones occupy about an eighth of the sample.

This sample comprised PBMCs from blood, obtained around 2 years after vaccination. The rearrangement joined TRBV5-1 to TRBJ2-7; a confident D gene designation cannot be given. The source of this sequence is a man between 50 and 69 years old who received an inactivated influenza vaccine. Donor details come from another sample of the same person, matched by shared clones. The encoded CDR3 is CASSLGDGYEQYF. The DNA is as follows: TGCGCCAGCAGCTTGGGAGACGGCTACGAGCAGTACTTC.